The 25 T cell receptor beta chains in this list originate from one sample, sequenced in a study of shared clonotypes between healthy human individuals. Terminally differentiated effector memory CD45RA+ cells were excluded from the naive CD8 cells, which were CD45RO-negative and positively selected for CCR7. Using immunoSEQ multiplex PCR, the repertoire was profiled, and TCRdb retains in-frame clones only, with some absent. The sample includes roughly 590,000 clones, roughly 95% seen only once; the top ten take 0.095% to 0.12%. Input material: naive CD8+ T cells sorted from blood. The receptors derive from a woman between 25 and 40 years old in good health.

Notes on this clone: This sample also contains other DNA sequences that code for the same CDR3. The chain links TRBV27 to TRBJ2-7; D may be TRBD2 (6 bases). Trimming took 3 bases from V and 4 from J, leaving 10 bases between them. Germline CDR1 and CDR2: MNHEY and SMNVEV (reference sequence). The CDR3 is 13 amino acids. The CDR3 sequence is CASSFGTGYEQYF. CDR3 nucleotide sequence: TGTGCCAGCAGTTTCGGGACTGGATACGAGCAGTACTTC.

The chain has TRBV27 and TRBJ1-5; D is unclear. Germline values: CDR1 MNHEY, CDR2 SMNVEV (reference sequence). This CDR3 has 16 amino acids. V lost 0 bases to trimming and J lost 0 bases, with 9 bases between them. The CDR3 is CASSLSGYHSNQPQHF. The CDR3 DNA sequence: TGTGCCAGCAGTTTATCAGGTTATCATAGCAATCAGCCCCAGCATTTT.

This chain joins TRBV4-1 and TRBJ2-1; no clear D. The CDR3 totals 16 residues. Per germline, CDR1 MGHRA and CDR2 YSYEKL. V was trimmed by 0 bases and J by 0 bases, leaving 9 bases between them. CDR3 sequence: CASSQDLGSSYNEQFF. As DNA, the CDR3 is TGCGCCAGCAGCCAAGATCTTGGAAGCTCCTACAATGAGCAGTTCTTC.

CDR3 sequence: CASSGDGGTQETQYF. The CDR3 region has the DNA TGTGCCAGCAGCGGGGACGGAGGAACCCAAGAGACCCAGTACTTC. The chain is built from TRBV9 and TRBJ2-5; D tentatively reads TRBD1 or TRBD2 (5 bases each). Germline V lookup: CDR1 SGDLS, CDR2 YYNGEE. V was pared by 3 bases and J by 1 base, with 13 bases between. The CDR3 runs 15 residues. Filled out from reference TRBV9 and TRBJ2-5, the complete variable domain reads DSGVTQTPKHLITATGQRVTLRCSPRSGDLSVYWYQQSLDQGLQFLIQYYNGEERAKGNILERFSAQQFPDLHSELNLSSLELGDSALYFCASSGDGGTQETQYFGPGTRLLVL.

The rearrangement links TRBV25-1 to TRBJ2-7; TRBD2 aligns across 10 bases. From germline, CDR1 is MGHDK and CDR2 SYGVNS. The ends lost 4 bases at V and 4 bases at J; junction bases unmatched: 10. CDR3 length equals 16 residues. For the CDR3, the DNA is TGTGCCAGCAGTGGGGTAAGCGGGAGGGCCAAATACGAGCAGTACTTC. Translation: CASSGVSGRAKYEQYF.

The J gene is TRBJ2-7, the V gene TRBV7-9; D is unclear. There are 14 residues in the CDR3. V dropped 4 bases and J dropped 4 bases, with 14 bases sitting between them. Germline values: CDR1 SEHNR, CDR2 FQNEAQ (reference sequence). CDR3 nucleotides: TGTGCCAGCAGCTCCCCTACGCGACTGTACGAGCAGTACTTC. Amino acid sequence: CASSSPTRLYEQYF.

V gene TRBV19 combines with J gene TRBJ2-1; D uncertain. The CDR3 runs to 14 residues. Germline CDR1 reads LNHDA; CDR2 reads SQIVND (reference sequence). Trimming removed 2 bases from V and 3 bases from J, with 8 bases in between. The CDR3 bases are TGTGCCAGTAGTATATCCTGGGGCTACAATGAGCAGTTCTTC. The encoded protein is CASSISWGYNEQFF.

This clone appeared once. This chain links TRBV28 with TRBJ1-2; D remains unclear. The germline V gene has CDR1 MDHEN and CDR2 SYDVKM. With 3 bases removed from V and 0 bases from J, the gap between germline ends came to 11 bases. CDR3 length equals 15 residues. The CDR3 loop reads CASSFLGSANYGYTF. The CDR3 DNA sequence: TGTGCCAGCAGTTTTCTGGGTTCAGCTAACTATGGCTACACCTTC.

This rearrangement joins TRBV27 to TRBJ1-2; tentative D call: TRBD1 (5 bases). The CDR3 is 14 amino acids. V lost 3 bases to trimming and J lost 4 bases, with 12 bases between them. Germline-derived CDR1 and CDR2 are MNHEY and SMNVEV (reference sequence). CDR3 amino acids: CASSLRGERYGYTF. DNA for the CDR3: TGTGCCAGCAGTTTGCGAGGGGAGCGCTATGGCTACACCTTC.

For this clone: This CDR3 is also generated by other DNA sequences in the sample. The chain couples TRBV19 to TRBJ1-5; possible D gene TRBD1, 5 bases. V lost 4 bases, J lost 0 bases, and 10 bases lay in between. Germline-derived CDR1 and CDR2 are LNHDA and SQIVND (reference sequence). The CDR3 spans 15 residues. The CDR3 here is CASSRGRNSNQPQHF. The DNA for the CDR3 is TGTGCCAGTAGTAGGGGACGGAATAGCAATCAGCCCCAGCATTTT.

The chain links TRBV5-6 to TRBJ1-1; D possibly corresponds to TRBD1 (5 bases). The CDR3 sequence is 14 residues long. The germline V gene has CDR1 SGHDT and CDR2 YYEEEE. V lost 1 base and J lost 4, with 11 bases in between. The CDR3 sequence is CASSLTGEGTEAFF. DNA for the CDR3: TGTGCCAGCAGCTTGACGGGGGAAGGCACTGAAGCTTTCTTT.

The CDR3 nucleotides are TGCGCCAGCAGTGAGTCGGCGATTTTCACAGATACGCAGTATTTT. It is translated as CASSESAIFTDTQYF. The genes are TRBV10-1 and TRBJ2-3; D is unclear. V was clipped by 0 bases and J by 2 bases, with 9 bases between them. Germline V gene data show CDR1 as WNHNN and CDR2 as SYGVQD (reference sequence). CDR3 length: 15 amino acids.

This CDR3 is CASSEWRGHQPQHF. The CDR3 nucleotides are TGTGCCAGCAGTGAATGGCGGGGGCACCAGCCCCAGCATTTT. This rearrangement joins TRBV6-1 to TRBJ1-5; D may be TRBD1 (6 bases). In germline, CDR1 is MNHNS, CDR2 SASEGT. The CDR3 length is 14 residues. V lost 2 bases to trimming and J lost 7 bases, with 12 bases between them.

CDR3 bases: TGTGCCAGCAGCCTCCGGGGGACTAGCGGGAGCGATGAGCAGTTCTTC. It yields the protein CASSLRGTSGSDEQFF. This chain links TRBV7-2 with TRBJ2-1; 14 bases are a match to TRBD2. Unmatched junction bases numbered 8, after V lost 5 bases and J lost 8 bases. The CDR3 extends over 16 amino acids. Germline V CDR1 and CDR2: SGHTA, FQGNSA.

The chain has TRBV10-3 and TRBJ2-5, with 8 nucleotides matching TRBD2. Germline loops: CDR1 ENHRY, CDR2 SYGVKD. Losses at the gene ends were 3 bases for V and 4 bases for J; bases not matched to a gene: 13. The CDR3 loop spans 17 amino acids. The CDR3 protein is CAISEPAGAAGGETQYF. The CDR3 nucleotides read TGTGCCATCAGTGAACCCGCTGGGGCGGCGGGGGGAGAGACCCAGTACTTC.

The rearrangement joins TRBV5-1 to TRBJ2-3, with D perhaps TRBD2 (6 bases). The ends were cut back, 0 bases at V and 0 bases at J, with 11 bases in the middle. Germline CDR1 and CDR2: SGHRS and YFSETQ. The CDR3 is 16 residues long. In DNA form, the CDR3 reads TGCGCCAGCAGCTTGGTGGGTAGCGGAAGCACAGATACGCAGTATTTT. It specifies CASSLVGSGSTDTQYF.

V gene TRBV27 combines with J gene TRBJ2-7; no definite D call. CDR1 and CDR2 (germline): MNHEY, SMNVEV (reference sequence). V was shortened by 6 bases and J by 0 bases, with 9 bases between the two germline ends. The CDR3 consists of 13 residues. CDR3 coding DNA: TGTGCCAGCAGCACAGACTCCTCCTACGAGCAGTACTTC. Protein sequence: CASSTDSSYEQYF.

This clone was seen only once. V usage is TRBV2 and J usage is TRBJ2-7; D may be TRBD1 (6 bases). Trimming pared 2 bases from V and 6 bases from J, leaving 8 bases between. CDR1 SNHLY and CDR2 FYNNEI come from the germline V gene. The CDR3 runs to 12 residues. The CDR3, as DNA: TGTGCCAGCAGTGAACAGGGGAGCGAGCAGTACTTC. This codes for CASSEQGSEQYF.

This clone was seen only once. The V and J genes are TRBV28 and TRBJ2-1; unclear D gene. V lost 3 bases and J 2 bases, leaving 17 bases between the germline ends. CDR1 MDHEN and CDR2 SYDVKM come from the germline V gene. CDR3 length: 17 residues. The CDR3 loop reads CASSFFQAYKPYNEQFF. CDR3 nucleotides: TGTGCCAGCAGTTTCTTCCAGGCGTACAAACCCTACAATGAGCAGTTCTTC.

This chain connects TRBV4-1 to TRBJ1-2, with 7 bases aligning to TRBD1. The germline V gene encodes CDR1 MGHRA and CDR2 YSYEKL. The length of the CDR3 is 15 residues. V was pared by 4 bases and J by 4 bases, with 9 bases of the junction left unmatched. The CDR3 loop is CASSPRGGIAYGYTF. The CDR3 nucleotides read TGCGCCAGCAGCCCGAGAGGGGGCATTGCCTATGGCTACACCTTC.

With respect to this clone: Other DNA variants within this sample encode the same CDR3. This chain uses TRBV9 with TRBJ2-1, with TRBD1 identical over 8 bases. The junction had 6 bases not matched to a gene; V was cut back by 3 bases and J by 1 base. Per germline, CDR1 SGDLS and CDR2 YYNGEE. The CDR3 totals 16 residues. In DNA form, the CDR3 reads TGTGCCAGCAGCGCCGGGACAGGAGGTTCCTACAATGAGCAGTTCTTC. Translating it yields CASSAGTGGSYNEQFF.

V is TRBV27 and J is TRBJ2-1, with 12 bases that match TRBD1. Germline CDR1 MNHEY, CDR2 SMNVEV (reference sequence). V dropped 3 bases and J dropped 6; count of bases not matched to a gene: 12. This CDR3 has 18 residues. CDR3 amino acids: CASSFMPPGTGGRNEQFF. As DNA, the CDR3 is TGTGCCAGCAGTTTTATGCCGCCCGGGACAGGGGGCCGCAATGAGCAGTTCTTC.

The chain employs TRBV19 and TRBJ2-5; possible D gene TRBD2, 6 bases. The CDR3 covers 14 residues. Per the germline V gene, CDR1 is LNHDA and CDR2 is SQIVND (reference sequence). Trimming pared 5 bases from V and 4 bases from J, leaving 14 bases between. The CDR3 DNA follows: TGTGCCAGTAGTTCTCGGGAGCGGCGAGAGACCCAGTACTTC. Protein product: CASSSRERRETQYF.

The chain employs TRBV18 and TRBJ2-1, with D hard to call. Germline CDR1 KGHSH, CDR2 LQKENI. Between the trimmed V and J ends, which lost 5 bases and 12 bases, there was a span of 14 bases. The length of the CDR3 is 12 residues. Written as DNA, the CDR3 is TGTGCCAGCTCAATTGACCGGGTGTCGCAGTTCTTC. It specifies CASSIDRVSQFF.

The V and J genes are TRBV25-1 and TRBJ2-3, with D uncertain. In germline, CDR1 is MGHDK, CDR2 SYGVNS. The CDR3 is 18 residues long. Trimming shortened V by 4 bases and J by 1 base, and 21 bases separated the two germline ends. This CDR3 is CASSARRTMDLRTDTQYF. The CDR3 DNA reads as TGTGCCAGCAGTGCTCGACGAACTATGGACCTACGCACAGATACGCAGTATTTT.